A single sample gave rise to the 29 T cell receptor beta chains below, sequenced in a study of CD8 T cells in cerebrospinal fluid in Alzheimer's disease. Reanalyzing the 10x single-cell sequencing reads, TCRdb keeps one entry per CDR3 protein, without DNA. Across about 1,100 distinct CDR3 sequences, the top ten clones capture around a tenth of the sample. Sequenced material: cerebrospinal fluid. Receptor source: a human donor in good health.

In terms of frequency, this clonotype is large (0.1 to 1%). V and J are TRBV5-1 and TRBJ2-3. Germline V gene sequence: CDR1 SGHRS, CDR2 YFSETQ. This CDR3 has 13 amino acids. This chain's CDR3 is CASSLDPADTQYF. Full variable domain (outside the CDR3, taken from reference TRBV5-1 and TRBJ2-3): KAGVTQTPRYLIKTRGQQVTLSCSPISGHRSVSWYQQTPGQGLQFLFEYFSETQRNKGNFPGRFSGRQFSNSRSEMNVSTLELGDSALYLCASSLDPADTQYFGPGTRLTVL.

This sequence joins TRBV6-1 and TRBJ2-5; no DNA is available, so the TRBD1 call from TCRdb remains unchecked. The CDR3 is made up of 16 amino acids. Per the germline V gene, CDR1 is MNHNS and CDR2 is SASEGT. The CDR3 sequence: CASSGNSEAGWETQYF.

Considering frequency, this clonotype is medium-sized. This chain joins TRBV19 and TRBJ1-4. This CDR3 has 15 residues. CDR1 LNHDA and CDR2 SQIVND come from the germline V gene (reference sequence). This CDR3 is CASSIASAGNEKLFF.

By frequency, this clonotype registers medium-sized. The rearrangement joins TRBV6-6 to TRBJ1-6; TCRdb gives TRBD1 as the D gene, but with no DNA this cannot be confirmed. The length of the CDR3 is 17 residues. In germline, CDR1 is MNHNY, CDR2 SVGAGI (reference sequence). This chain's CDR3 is CASSYSKDVGALGPLHF.

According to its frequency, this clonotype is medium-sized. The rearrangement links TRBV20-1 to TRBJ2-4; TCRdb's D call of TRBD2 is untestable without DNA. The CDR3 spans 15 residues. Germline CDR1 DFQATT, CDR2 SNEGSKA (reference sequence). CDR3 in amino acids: CSVRVEAGAGNIQYF.

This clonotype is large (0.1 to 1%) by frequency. This CDR3 reads CASRGSRLGTEAFF. This rearrangement joins TRBV7-2 to TRBJ1-1. CDR3 length equals 14 residues. The germline V gene encodes CDR1 SGHTA and CDR2 FQGNSA.

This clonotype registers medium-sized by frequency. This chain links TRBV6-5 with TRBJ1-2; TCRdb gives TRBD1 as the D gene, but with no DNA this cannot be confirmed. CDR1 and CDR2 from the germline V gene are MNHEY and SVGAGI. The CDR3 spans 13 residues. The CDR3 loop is CASSGDRGRGYTF.

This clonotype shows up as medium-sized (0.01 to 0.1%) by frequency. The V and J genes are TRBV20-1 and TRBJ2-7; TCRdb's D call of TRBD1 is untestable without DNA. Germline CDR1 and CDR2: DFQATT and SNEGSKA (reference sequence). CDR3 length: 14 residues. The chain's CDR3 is CSARMTWGTYEQYF.

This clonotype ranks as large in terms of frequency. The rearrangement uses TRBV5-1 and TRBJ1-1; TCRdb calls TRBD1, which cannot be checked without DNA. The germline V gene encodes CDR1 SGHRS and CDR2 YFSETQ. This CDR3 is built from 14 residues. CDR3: CASSLTVPAPEAFF.

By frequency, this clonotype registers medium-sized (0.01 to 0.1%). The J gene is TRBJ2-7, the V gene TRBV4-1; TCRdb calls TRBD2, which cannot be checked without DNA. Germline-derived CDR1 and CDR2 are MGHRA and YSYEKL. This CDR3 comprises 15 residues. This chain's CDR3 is CASSQVGGRLFEQYF.

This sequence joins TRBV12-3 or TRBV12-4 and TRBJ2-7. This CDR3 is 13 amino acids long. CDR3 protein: CASSYGFYYEQYF.

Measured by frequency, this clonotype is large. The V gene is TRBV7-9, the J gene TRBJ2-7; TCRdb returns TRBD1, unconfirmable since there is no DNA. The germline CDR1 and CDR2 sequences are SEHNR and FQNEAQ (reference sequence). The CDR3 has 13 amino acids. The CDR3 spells CASSFDGTYEQYF.

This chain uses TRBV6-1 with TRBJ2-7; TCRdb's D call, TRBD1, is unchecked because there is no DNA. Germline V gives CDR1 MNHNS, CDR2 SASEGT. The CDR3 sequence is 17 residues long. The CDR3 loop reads CASSVTVQGFSSYEQYF.

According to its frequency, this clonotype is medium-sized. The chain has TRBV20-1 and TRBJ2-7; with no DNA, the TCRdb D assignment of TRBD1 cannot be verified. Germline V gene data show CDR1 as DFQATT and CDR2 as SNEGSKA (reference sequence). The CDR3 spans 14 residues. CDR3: CSARAGTGSYEQYF.

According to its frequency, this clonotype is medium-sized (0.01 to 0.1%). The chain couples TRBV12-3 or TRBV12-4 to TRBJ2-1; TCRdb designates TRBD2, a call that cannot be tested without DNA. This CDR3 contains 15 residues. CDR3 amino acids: CASRRSLADYNEQFF.

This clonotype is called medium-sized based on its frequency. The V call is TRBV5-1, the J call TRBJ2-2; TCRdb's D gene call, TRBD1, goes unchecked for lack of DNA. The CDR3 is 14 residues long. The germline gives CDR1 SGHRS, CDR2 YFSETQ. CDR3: CASSLASGAGELFF.

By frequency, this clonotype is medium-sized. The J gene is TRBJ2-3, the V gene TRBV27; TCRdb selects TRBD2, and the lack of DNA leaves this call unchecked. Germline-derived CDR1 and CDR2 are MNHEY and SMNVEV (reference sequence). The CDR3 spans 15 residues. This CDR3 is CASSSAGGPLLTQYF.

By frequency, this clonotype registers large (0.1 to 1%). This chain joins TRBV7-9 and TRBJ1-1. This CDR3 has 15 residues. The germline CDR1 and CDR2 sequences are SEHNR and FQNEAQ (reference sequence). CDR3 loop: CASSSLGGTDTEAFF.

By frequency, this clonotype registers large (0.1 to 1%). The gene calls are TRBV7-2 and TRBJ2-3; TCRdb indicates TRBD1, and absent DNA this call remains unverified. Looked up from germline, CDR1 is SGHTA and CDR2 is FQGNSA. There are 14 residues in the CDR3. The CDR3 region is CASSSGGFTDTQYF. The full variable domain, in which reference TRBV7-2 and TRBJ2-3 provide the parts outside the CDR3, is GAGVSQSPSNKVTEKGKDVELRCDPISGHTALYWYRQSLGQGLEFLIYFQGNSAPDKSGLPSDRFSAERTGGSVSTLTIQRTQQEDSAVYLCASSSGGFTDTQYFGPGTRLTVL.

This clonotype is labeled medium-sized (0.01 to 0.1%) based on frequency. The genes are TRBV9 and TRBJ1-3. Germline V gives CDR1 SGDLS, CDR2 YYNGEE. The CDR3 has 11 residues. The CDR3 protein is CASSRGNTIYF. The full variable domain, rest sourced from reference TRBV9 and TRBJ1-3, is DSGVTQTPKHLITATGQRVTLRCSPRSGDLSVYWYQQSLDQGLQFLIQYYNGEERAKGNILERFSAQQFPDLHSELNLSSLELGDSALYFCASSRGNTIYFGEGSWLTVV.

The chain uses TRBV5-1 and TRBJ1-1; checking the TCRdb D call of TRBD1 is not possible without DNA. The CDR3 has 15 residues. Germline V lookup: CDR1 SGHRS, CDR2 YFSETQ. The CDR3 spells CASRTGGVRDTEAFF.

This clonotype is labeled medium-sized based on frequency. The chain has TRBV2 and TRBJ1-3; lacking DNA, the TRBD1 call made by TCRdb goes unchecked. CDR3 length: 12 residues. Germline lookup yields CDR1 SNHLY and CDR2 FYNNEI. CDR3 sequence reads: CASKGAGNTIYF.

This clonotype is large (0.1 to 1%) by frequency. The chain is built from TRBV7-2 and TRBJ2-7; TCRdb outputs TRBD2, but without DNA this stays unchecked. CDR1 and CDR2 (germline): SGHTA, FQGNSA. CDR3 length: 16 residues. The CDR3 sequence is CASTSRGSQGGSEQYF.

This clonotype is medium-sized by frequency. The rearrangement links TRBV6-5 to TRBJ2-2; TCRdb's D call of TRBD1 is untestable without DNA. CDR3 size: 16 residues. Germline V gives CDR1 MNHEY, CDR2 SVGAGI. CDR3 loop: CASSYTTGSFTGELFF.

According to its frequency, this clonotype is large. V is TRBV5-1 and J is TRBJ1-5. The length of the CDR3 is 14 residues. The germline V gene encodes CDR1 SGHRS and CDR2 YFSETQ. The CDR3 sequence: CASSLEPSNQPQHF.

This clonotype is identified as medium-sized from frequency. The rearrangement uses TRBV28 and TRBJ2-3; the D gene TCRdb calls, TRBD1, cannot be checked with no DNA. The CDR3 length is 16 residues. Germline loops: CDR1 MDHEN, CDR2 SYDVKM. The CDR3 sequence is CASRFLRDRVSDTQYF. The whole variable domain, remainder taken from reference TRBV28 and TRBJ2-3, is DVKVTQSSRYLVKRTGEKVFLECVQDMDHENMFWYRQDPGLGLRLIYFSYDVKMKEKGDIPEGYSVSREKKERFSLILESASTNQTSMYLCASRFLRDRVSDTQYFGPGTRLTVL.

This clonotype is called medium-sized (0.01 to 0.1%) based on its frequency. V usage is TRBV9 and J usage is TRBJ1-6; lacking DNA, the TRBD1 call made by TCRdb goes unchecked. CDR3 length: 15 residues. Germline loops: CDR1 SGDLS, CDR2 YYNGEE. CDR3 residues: CASSSGGHSNSPLHF.

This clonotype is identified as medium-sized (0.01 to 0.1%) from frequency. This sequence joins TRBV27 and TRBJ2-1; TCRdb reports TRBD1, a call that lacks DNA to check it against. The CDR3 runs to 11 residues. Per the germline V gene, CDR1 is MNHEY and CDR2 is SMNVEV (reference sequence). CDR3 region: CASSTDRAQFF.

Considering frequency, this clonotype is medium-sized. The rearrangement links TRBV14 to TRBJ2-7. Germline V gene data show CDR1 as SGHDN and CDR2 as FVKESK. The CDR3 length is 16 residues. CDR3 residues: CASSQEFHINAYEQYF.